A single sample gave rise to the 21 T cell receptor beta chains below, sequenced in a study of shared clonotypes between healthy human individuals. Data came from immunoSEQ multiplex PCR; TCRdb stores just in-frame clones and leaves some out. The profile shows roughly 2.4 million clones, around 95% of them singletons. The sequencing input was naive CD4+ T cells sorted from blood. The subset is: CD45RA+ positively selected. These receptor sequences come from a man in his late teens or twenties in good health.

The chain recombines TRBV25-1 with TRBJ1-1; possible D gene TRBD1, 6 bases. The CDR3 has 15 residues. Germline assignment: CDR1 MGHDK and CDR2 SYGVNS. Trimming shortened V by 1 base and J by 1 base, and 10 bases separated the two germline ends. CDR3: CASSEWSGANTEAFF. CDR3 DNA sequence: TGTGCCAGCAGTGAATGGTCAGGGGCGAACACTGAAGCTTTCTTT.

V usage is TRBV4-3 and J usage is TRBJ2-7; D remains unclear. Per germline, CDR1 LGHNA and CDR2 YSLEER. This CDR3 region has 13 residues. V gave up 0 bases and J gave up 3 bases, with 6 bases separating them. The CDR3 region is CASSQDSNYEQYF. CDR3 DNA: TGCGCCAGCAGCCAAGATAGCAACTACGAGCAGTACTTC.

As for this clone: Other DNA sequences within the sample encode an identical CDR3. The rearrangement joins TRBV5-1 to TRBJ1-1, with unresolved D. Trimming pared 0 bases from V and 0 bases from J, leaving 9 bases between. Per germline, CDR1 SGHRS and CDR2 YFSETQ. The CDR3 covers 15 residues. The CDR3 spells CASSLVAELNTEAFF. For the CDR3, the DNA is TGCGCCAGCAGCTTGGTGGCGGAGTTGAACACTGAAGCTTTCTTT.

This chain links TRBV6-1 with TRBJ1-2, with D unresolved. Germline CDR1 is MNHNS and CDR2 is SASEGT. This CDR3 has 13 amino acids. Trimming left V 2 bases short and J 5 bases short, with 9 bases between. The DNA of the CDR3 is TGTGCCAGCAGTGAATTTTCCGGGTATGGCTACACCTTC. Its translation: CASSEFSGYGYTF.

The V call is TRBV30, the J call TRBJ2-1; 9 bases are shared with TRBD2. CDR1 GTSNPN and CDR2 SVGIG come from the germline V gene (reference sequence). After removal of 2 bases from V and 7 bases from J, the junction contained 6 bases not matched to a gene. The CDR3 extends over 14 amino acids. The CDR3 DNA reads TGTGCCTGGAGTAACGGCGGGAGGGGAAATGAGCAGTTCTTC. It encodes CAWSNGGRGNEQFF.

The chain uses TRBV30 and TRBJ1-1; possible D gene TRBD1, 6 bases. Trimming shortened V by 4 bases and J by 0 bases, and 9 bases separated the two germline ends. CDR1 and CDR2 (germline): GTSNPN, SVGIG (reference sequence). The CDR3 consists of 13 residues. The CDR3 nucleotides read TGTGCCTGGACCGACAGGCTGAACACTGAAGCTTTCTTT. Its protein product is CAWTDRLNTEAFF.

To note about this clone: The sample carries other DNA sequences with the same CDR3. The chain joins TRBV6-5 to TRBJ1-4; 7 nucleotides agree with TRBD1. The CDR3 contains 14 residues. J lost 3 bases, V lost 5 bases, and 3 bases had no gene match. Germline V gene sequence: CDR1 MNHEY, CDR2 SVGAGI. The CDR3 sequence: CASSPGTANEKLFF. The CDR3 DNA sequence: TGTGCCAGCAGTCCCGGGACAGCTAATGAAAAACTGTTTTTT.

The rearrangement links TRBV7-9 to TRBJ1-6; 7 bases agree with TRBD1. J gave up 9 bases and V 5 bases, and 4 bases lay outside the gene matches. CDR1 and CDR2 (germline): SEHNR, FQNEAQ (reference sequence). The CDR3 is made up of 13 amino acids. The CDR3 nucleotides are TGTGCCAGCAGCCCCCGGGACAGTTCACCCCTCCACTTT. Protein: CASSPRDSSPLHF.

V and J are TRBV9 and TRBJ2-1; a weak D match, TRBD1 (5 bases). Trimming removed 4 bases at V and 4 bases at J, with 15 bases between. In germline, CDR1 is SGDLS, CDR2 YYNGEE. The CDR3 runs to 15 residues. CDR3 sequence (DNA): TGTGCCAGCAGCCCCCAGGAAGGGGTATACAATGAGCAGTTCTTC. Its translation is CASSPQEGVYNEQFF.

The V call is TRBV10-2, the J call TRBJ2-7; D may be TRBD1 (5 bases). Germline CDR1 is WSHSY and CDR2 is SAAADI. Trimming pared 5 bases from V and 3 bases from J, leaving 8 bases between. The CDR3 contains 12 residues. The CDR3 DNA sequence: TGCGCCAGCAGTCCTCAGGGCTACGAGCAGTACTTC. Protein sequence: CASSPQGYEQYF.

This clone was detected once. The chain uses TRBV29-1 and TRBJ2-4; 11 nucleotides align to TRBD1. The germline V gene encodes CDR1 SQVTM and CDR2 ANQGSEA. CDR3 length: 15 residues. The ends lost 6 bases at V and 0 bases at J; junction bases unmatched: 4. CDR3 sequence reads: CSVGTGGLAKNIQYF. CDR3 nucleotide sequence: TGCAGCGTCGGGACAGGGGGTCTAGCCAAAAACATTCAGTACTTC.

In this sample, this clone turned up once. The gene calls are TRBV30 and TRBJ2-7; 12 positions agree with TRBD2. Germline assignment: CDR1 GTSNPN and CDR2 SVGIG (reference sequence). There are 14 residues in the CDR3. The ends lost 5 bases at V and 3 bases at J; junction bases unmatched: 5. The CDR3 region has the DNA TGTGCCTGGCGACGGACTAGCGGGATCTACGAGCAGTACTTC. This gives the protein CAWRRTSGIYEQYF.

Turning to this clone: This same CDR3 is encoded by further DNA sequences in the sample. This chain connects TRBV30 to TRBJ2-3; D possibly uses TRBD1 or TRBD2 (5 bases each). V was trimmed by 0 bases and J by 5 bases, leaving 9 bases between them. The CDR3 loop spans 13 amino acids. Germline values: CDR1 GTSNPN, CDR2 SVGIG (reference sequence). The CDR3 nucleotides read TGTGCCTGGAGTGTACAGGCGGGAGATACGCAGTATTTT. Amino acid sequence: CAWSVQAGDTQYF.

This clone was detected only once. The chain combines TRBV28 with TRBJ2-7; possibly TRBD1 or TRBD2 for D (5 bases each). The V gene's germline CDR1 is MDHEN and CDR2 SYDVKM. The CDR3 sequence is 12 residues long. V shed 6 bases and J shed 4 bases, with 10 bases lying between them. CDR3 residues: CASRRDVYEQYF. DNA for the CDR3: TGTGCCAGCAGAAGGGACGTGTACGAGCAGTACTTC.

The V and J genes are TRBV10-2 and TRBJ2-1, with no clear D. The CDR3 contains 15 residues. Germline V CDR1 and CDR2: WSHSY, SAAADI. V dropped 2 bases and J dropped 7 bases, with 15 bases sitting between them. The CDR3 spells CASSEVYRVWNEQFF. In DNA, the CDR3 is TGCGCCAGCAGTGAGGTCTACCGGGTTTGGAATGAGCAGTTCTTC.

The chain combines TRBV19 with TRBJ2-7; TRBD1 matches at 8 bases. The CDR3 sequence is 15 residues long. V was pared by 7 bases and J by 2 bases, with 10 bases of the junction left unmatched. Germline CDR1 reads LNHDA; CDR2 reads SQIVND (reference sequence). The chain's CDR3 is CASIHRDRQTYEQYF. CDR3 sequence (DNA): TGTGCCAGTATCCACCGGGACAGGCAAACCTACGAGCAGTACTTC.

This clone was recorded once. The chain combines TRBV14 with TRBJ2-7; the match to TRBD1 covers 9 bases. The germline gives CDR1 SGHDN, CDR2 FVKESK. The V gene end was trimmed by 1 base and the J gene end by 3 bases; junction bases not matched to a gene: 4. The CDR3 is made up of 15 amino acids. The CDR3 bases are TGTGCCAGCAGCCAAGGTGGGACAGGGAACTACGAGCAGTACTTC. Protein product: CASSQGGTGNYEQYF.

J is TRBJ2-7 and V is TRBV6-6; tentatively, D is TRBD1 or TRBD2 (5 bases each). V lost 8 bases and J 0 bases, leaving 14 bases between the germline ends. Germline CDR1 and CDR2: MNHNY and SVGAGI (reference sequence). This CDR3 is built from 14 residues. The CDR3 DNA reads as TGTGCCAGCGGCCGGGACCCGAGCTCCTACGAGCAGTACTTC. Translated: CASGRDPSSYEQYF.

The chain employs TRBV4-2 and TRBJ2-1; TRBD2 agrees at 11 bases. Germline values: CDR1 LGHNA, CDR2 YNFKEQ. The CDR3 loop spans 16 amino acids. V gave up 3 bases and J gave up 10 bases; unmatched junction bases: 11. In nucleotides, the CDR3 is TGTGCCAGCAGCCAGGAATCTAGCGGGGGGCCGTGGGAGCAGTTCTTC. Translating gives CASSQESSGGPWEQFF.

V and J are TRBV11-2 and TRBJ1-3; 7 bases line up with TRBD1. Germline CDR1 reads SGHAT; CDR2 reads FQNNGV. This CDR3 is built from 16 residues. Losses at the gene ends were 3 bases for V and 0 bases for J; bases not matched to a gene: 5. The CDR3 sequence: CASSLGDRISGNTIYF. In nucleotides, the CDR3 is TGTGCCAGCAGCTTGGGGGACAGAATCTCTGGAAACACCATATATTTT.

The chain couples TRBV29-1 to TRBJ1-1; D is unclear. The V end was cut by 4 bases, the J end by 7 bases, with 7 bases between. The CDR3 extends over 10 amino acids. Germline V lookup: CDR1 SQVTM, CDR2 ANQGSEA. The CDR3 sequence: CSVAGNEAFF. CDR3 nucleotide sequence: TGCAGCGTTGCTGGAAATGAAGCTTTCTTT.